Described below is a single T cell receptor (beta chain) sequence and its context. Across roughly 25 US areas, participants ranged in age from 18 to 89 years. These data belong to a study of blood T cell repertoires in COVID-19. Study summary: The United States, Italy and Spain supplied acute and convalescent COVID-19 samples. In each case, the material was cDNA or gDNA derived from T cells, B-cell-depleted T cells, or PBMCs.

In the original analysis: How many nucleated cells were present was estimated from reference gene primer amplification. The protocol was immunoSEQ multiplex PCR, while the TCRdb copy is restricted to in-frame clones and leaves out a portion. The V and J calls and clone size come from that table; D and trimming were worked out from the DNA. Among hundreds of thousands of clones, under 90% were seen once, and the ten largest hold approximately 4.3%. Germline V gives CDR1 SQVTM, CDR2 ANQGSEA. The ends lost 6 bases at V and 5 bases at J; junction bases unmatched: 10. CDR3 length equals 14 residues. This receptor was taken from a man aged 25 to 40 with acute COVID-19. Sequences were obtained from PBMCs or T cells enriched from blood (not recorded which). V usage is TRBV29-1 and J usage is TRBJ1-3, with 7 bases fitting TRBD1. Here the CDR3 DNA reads TGCAGCGTCGCAACAGGGGAGGCGAGAAACACCATATATTTT. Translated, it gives CSVATGEARNTIYF. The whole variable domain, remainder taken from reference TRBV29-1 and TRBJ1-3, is SAVISQKPSRDICQRGTSLTIQCQVDSQVTMMFWYRQQPGQSLTLIATANQGSEATYESGFVIDKFPISRPNLTFSTLTVSNMSPEDSSIYLCSVATGEARNTIYFGEGSWLTVV.